This T cell receptor beta chain is from a study of T cell repertoires in cytomegalovirus infection. The overall study: It was recently identified HLA-C-restricted and well-studied HLA-B-restricted CMV epitopes that the study used. Matching HLA type and CMV infection were both indicated by public TCR beta signatures.

A single record per CDR3 protein comes from TCRdb applying MiXCR to the reads. The sample contains more than 110,000 distinct CDR3 sequences, approximately 30% of which appear only once. General observations from the study: In two of eight donors, the top clonotype was HLA-C-restricted CMV-specific. Adding up the frequency of public TCR beta families identified people who carried CMV plus the relevant HLA.

In germline, CDR1 is LNHNV, CDR2 YYDKDF (reference sequence). The ends were cut back, 9 bases at V and 3 bases at J, with 19 bases in the middle. This CDR3 is 15 amino acids long. Ten or more counts support this clonotype. Its antigen is not identified. Specimen: CD8+ T cells from cultured PBMCs, collected from culture after CMV antigen stimulation. The sequence was obtained from a human donor in good health (CMV status not recorded). Some clones in this sample may be carry-over from other donors' samples. This chain uses TRBV15 with TRBJ2-3; possibly TRBD1 or TRBD2 for D (5 bases each). This CDR3 reads CATNHLGEWTDTQYF. Written as DNA, the CDR3 is TGTGCCACGAACCATCTGGGGGAGTGGACAGATACGCAGTATTTT.